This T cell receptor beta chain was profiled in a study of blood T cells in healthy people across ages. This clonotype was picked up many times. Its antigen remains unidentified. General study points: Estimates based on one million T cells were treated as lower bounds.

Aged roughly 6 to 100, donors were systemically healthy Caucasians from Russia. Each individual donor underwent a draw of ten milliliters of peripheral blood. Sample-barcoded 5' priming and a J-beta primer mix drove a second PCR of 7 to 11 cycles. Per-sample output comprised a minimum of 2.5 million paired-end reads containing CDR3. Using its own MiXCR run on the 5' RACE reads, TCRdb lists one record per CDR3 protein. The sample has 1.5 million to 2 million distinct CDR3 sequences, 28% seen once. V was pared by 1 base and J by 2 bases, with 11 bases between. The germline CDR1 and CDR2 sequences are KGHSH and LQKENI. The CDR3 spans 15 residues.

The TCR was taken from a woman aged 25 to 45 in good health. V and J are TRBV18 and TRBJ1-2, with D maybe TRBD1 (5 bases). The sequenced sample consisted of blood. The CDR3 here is CASSPRQGGNYGYTF. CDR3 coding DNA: TGTGCCAGCTCACCACGGCAGGGAGGGAACTATGGCTACACCTTC.